Listed below are T cell receptor beta chains from one sample, sequenced in a study of T cells in Graves' hyperthyroidism and ophthalmopathy. MiXCR was run by TCRdb on the multiplex PCR reads, yielding one entry per CDR3 protein. The sample consists of around 25,000 distinct CDR3 sequences, approximately 54% of them appearing once. Specimen: blood. The receptor source for this set is a middle-aged woman with Graves' hyperthyroidism that later progressed to Graves' ophthalmopathy. CDR3s include the opening cysteine and the closing phenylalanine or tryptophan. The order of the fields is D gene, J gene, clone size, V gene, CDR3 protein, CDR3 DNA. A D gene is named only where the DNA matches it firmly. Clone size appears in some rows only: once, few, many, or a class for an expanded clone.

d_gene: NA
j_gene: TRBJ2-3
abundance: NA
v_gene: TRBV12-3/TRBV12-4
CDR3aa: CASCLAYSADTQYF
CDR3nt: TGTGCCAGCTGTTTAGCCTATTCCGCAGATACGCAGTATTTT

d_gene: NA
j_gene: TRBJ2-1
abundance: NA
v_gene: TRBV4-1
CDR3aa: CASSQDFPRNEQFF
CDR3nt: TGCGCCAGCAGCCAAGACTTCCCTCGGAATGAGCAGTTCTTC

d_gene: NA
j_gene: TRBJ2-2
abundance: NA
v_gene: TRBV19
CDR3aa: CASTREWAGELFF
CDR3nt: TGTGCCAGTACGAGGGAGTGGGCCGGGGAGCTGTTTTTT

d_gene: NA
j_gene: TRBJ1-5
abundance: many
v_gene: TRBV5-1
CDR3aa: CASSPEGDQPQHF
CDR3nt: TGCGCCAGCAGCCCCGAGGGGGATCAGCCCCAGCATTTT

d_gene: NA
j_gene: TRBJ2-3
abundance: large
v_gene: TRBV7-6
CDR3aa: CASSLYSVSSDTQYF
CDR3nt: TGTGCCAGCAGCTTATATTCAGTATCGTCAGATACGCAGTATTTT

d_gene: TRBD1
j_gene: TRBJ1-2
abundance: once
v_gene: TRBV9
CDR3aa: CASSVEETGRINYGYTF
CDR3nt: TGTGCCAGCAGCGTAGAAGAGACAGGGCGGATAAATTATGGCTACACCTTC

d_gene: NA
j_gene: TRBJ1-2
abundance: NA
v_gene: TRBV5-5
CDR3aa: CASSGTGNYGYTF
CDR3nt: TGTGCCAGCAGCGGGACGGGAAACTATGGCTACACCTTC

d_gene: TRBD1
j_gene: TRBJ1-2
abundance: medium-sized
v_gene: TRBV10-3
CDR3aa: CAISEEQGWGGYTF
CDR3nt: TGTGCCATCAGTGAGGAACAGGGGTGGGGTGGCTACACCTTC

d_gene: NA
j_gene: TRBJ2-3
abundance: many
v_gene: TRBV14
CDR3aa: CASSQGVRVVGDTQYF
CDR3nt: TGTGCCAGCAGCCAAGGAGTGCGAGTAGTTGGAGATACGCAGTATTTT

d_gene: TRBD1
j_gene: TRBJ1-1
abundance: medium-sized
v_gene: TRBV10-3
CDR3aa: CATFASGGLNTEAFF
CDR3nt: TGTGCCACCTTCGCCTCAGGGGGACTGAACACTGAAGCTTTCTTT

d_gene: NA
j_gene: TRBJ1-1
abundance: NA
v_gene: TRBV15
CDR3aa: CATSRATRTGAFF
CDR3nt: TGTGCCACCAGCAGAGCAACTAGGACTGGAGCTTTCTTT

d_gene: NA
j_gene: TRBJ2-1
abundance: medium-sized
v_gene: TRBV20-1
CDR3aa: CSAREEREQFF
CDR3nt: TGCAGTGCTAGAGAGGAGCGCGAGCAGTTCTTC

d_gene: NA
j_gene: TRBJ2-1
abundance: many
v_gene: TRBV18
CDR3aa: CASSPEPGERIPF
CDR3nt: TGTGCCAGCTCACCAGAACCGGGCGAAAGAATTCCCTTC

d_gene: TRBD2
j_gene: TRBJ2-2
abundance: many
v_gene: TRBV7-9
CDR3aa: CASSSQEREDPHGELFF
CDR3nt: TGTGCCAGCAGCTCCCAGGAGCGGGAGGACCCACACGGGGAGCTGTTTTTT

d_gene: NA
j_gene: TRBJ1-4
abundance: NA
v_gene: TRBV6-1
CDR3aa: CASSRGELAGGQEKLFF
CDR3nt: TGTGCCAGCAGCCGGGGTGAACTAGCGGGAGGGCAGGAAAAACTGTTTTTT

d_gene: NA
j_gene: TRBJ1-1
abundance: many
v_gene: TRBV5-1
CDR3aa: CASSLEGNTEAFF
CDR3nt: TGCGCCAGCAGCTTGGAGGGTAACACTGAAGCTTTCTTT

d_gene: NA
j_gene: TRBJ1-6
abundance: NA
v_gene: TRBV2
CDR3aa: CASSEKWAPGPLGLHF
CDR3nt: TGTGCCAGCAGTGAAAAGTGGGCCCCAGGCCCCTTAGGCCTCCACTTT

d_gene: NA
j_gene: TRBJ2-2
abundance: few
v_gene: TRBV20-1
CDR3aa: CSAHPDPTGELFF
CDR3nt: TGCAGTGCTCACCCGGACCCAACCGGGGAGCTGTTTTTT

d_gene: TRBD2
j_gene: TRBJ2-3
abundance: NA
v_gene: TRBV5-1
CDR3aa: CASSLGTSGRFTDTQYF
CDR3nt: TGCGCCAGCAGCTTGGGGACTAGCGGGCGGTTCACAGATACGCAGTATTTT

d_gene: TRBD2
j_gene: TRBJ2-7
abundance: medium-sized
v_gene: TRBV2
CDR3aa: CASSVGLAGAESFHEQYF
CDR3nt: TGTGCCAGCAGTGTCGGACTAGCGGGAGCAGAATCATTCCACGAGCAGTACTTC

d_gene: TRBD1
j_gene: TRBJ1-6
abundance: many
v_gene: TRBV6-5
CDR3aa: CASRQTGHNSPLHF
CDR3nt: TGTGCCAGCAGGCAGACAGGGCATAATTCACCCCTCCACTTT

d_gene: NA
j_gene: TRBJ2-5
abundance: NA
v_gene: TRBV9
CDR3aa: CASSGRDFQETQYF
CDR3nt: TGTGCCAGCAGCGGACGGGACTTCCAAGAGACCCAGTACTTC

d_gene: NA
j_gene: TRBJ2-7
abundance: medium-sized
v_gene: TRBV7-2
CDR3aa: CASSLNSLSVYEQYF
CDR3nt: TGTGCCAGCAGCTTAAATAGTCTTAGTGTCTACGAGCAGTACTTC

d_gene: NA
j_gene: TRBJ2-7
abundance: many
v_gene: TRBV28
CDR3aa: CASSLVSPPYEQYF
CDR3nt: TGTGCCAGCAGTTTAGTCTCCCCTCCCTACGAGCAGTACTTC

d_gene: NA
j_gene: TRBJ2-7
abundance: NA
v_gene: TRBV20-1
CDR3aa: CSARLTGGSDEQYF
CDR3nt: TGCAGTGCTAGATTAACCGGGGGATCGGACGAGCAGTACTTC

d_gene: NA
j_gene: TRBJ1-5
abundance: NA
v_gene: TRBV2
CDR3aa: CGTRGQGWPSQPQHF
CDR3nt: TGTGGCACGAGGGGTCAGGGTTGGCCCAGTCAGCCCCAGCATTTT

d_gene: NA
j_gene: TRBJ2-2
abundance: NA
v_gene: TRBV20-1
CDR3aa: CSARDWERANTGELFF
CDR3nt: TGCAGTGCTAGAGATTGGGAGCGAGCGAACACCGGGGAGCTGTTTTTT

d_gene: NA
j_gene: TRBJ1-6
abundance: NA
v_gene: TRBV5-8
CDR3aa: CASSSQGSGSPLHF
CDR3nt: TGTGCCAGCAGCTCTCAGGGGAGTGGATCACCCCTCCACTTT

d_gene: TRBD1
j_gene: TRBJ1-2
abundance: once
v_gene: TRBV7-9
CDR3aa: CASSPGTEFNYGYTF
CDR3nt: TGTGCCAGCAGCCCCGGGACAGAATTTAACTATGGCTACACCTTC

d_gene: NA
j_gene: TRBJ2-3
abundance: NA
v_gene: TRBV6-5
CDR3aa: CASSYRDTGGTDTQYF
CDR3nt: TGTGCCAGCAGTTACAGGGACACAGGTGGCACAGATACGCAGTATTTT

d_gene: NA
j_gene: TRBJ2-1
abundance: many
v_gene: TRBV3-1
CDR3aa: CASSQWPNEQFF
CDR3nt: TGTGCCAGCAGCCAATGGCCCAATGAGCAGTTCTTC

d_gene: NA
j_gene: TRBJ2-7
abundance: many
v_gene: TRBV28
CDR3aa: CATQGPEVYEQYF
CDR3nt: TGTGCCACCCAGGGGCCAGAGGTCTACGAGCAGTACTTC

d_gene: NA
j_gene: TRBJ2-7
abundance: many
v_gene: TRBV6-5
CDR3aa: CASSDRRDFSEQYF
CDR3nt: TGTGCCAGTTCGGACCGCAGGGACTTTAGCGAGCAGTACTTC

d_gene: NA
j_gene: TRBJ1-3
abundance: NA
v_gene: TRBV2
CDR3aa: CASSGQGITGNTIYF
CDR3nt: TGTGCCAGCAGTGGGCAGGGGATCACTGGAAACACCATATATTTT

d_gene: TRBD2
j_gene: TRBJ2-1
abundance: few
v_gene: TRBV25-1
CDR3aa: CASSDYILAGGDHNEQFF
CDR3nt: TGTGCCAGCAGTGATTATATCCTAGCGGGAGGAGACCACAATGAGCAGTTCTTC

d_gene: NA
j_gene: TRBJ2-2
abundance: medium-sized
v_gene: TRBV15
CDR3aa: CATSRQKSTGELFF
CDR3nt: TGTGCCACCAGCAGACAAAAATCAACCGGGGAGCTGTTTTTT

d_gene: TRBD1
j_gene: TRBJ2-7
abundance: NA
v_gene: TRBV19
CDR3aa: CASSRPGQGAHEQYF
CDR3nt: TGTGCCAGTAGTAGACCGGGACAGGGGGCCCACGAGCAGTACTTC

d_gene: TRBD1
j_gene: TRBJ2-3
abundance: once
v_gene: TRBV10-3
CDR3aa: CAITRTGTSTDTQYF
CDR3nt: TGTGCCATCACCCGGACAGGTACTAGCACAGATACGCAGTATTTT

d_gene: NA
j_gene: TRBJ1-2
abundance: NA
v_gene: TRBV20-1
CDR3aa: CSAATGTNYGYTF
CDR3nt: TGCAGTGCTGCGACAGGTACTAACTATGGCTACACCTTC

d_gene: NA
j_gene: TRBJ2-3
abundance: NA
v_gene: TRBV7-3
CDR3aa: CASSLNPPSSTDTQYF
CDR3nt: TGTGCCAGCAGCTTAAATCCTCCTTCAAGCACAGATACGCAGTATTTT

d_gene: NA
j_gene: TRBJ1-2
abundance: medium-sized
v_gene: TRBV19
CDR3aa: CASNRERGYGYTF
CDR3nt: TGTGCCTCCAACAGGGAGCGAGGCTATGGCTACACCTTC

d_gene: NA
j_gene: TRBJ1-1
abundance: few
v_gene: TRBV5-1
CDR3aa: CASSSTRSDHEAFF
CDR3nt: TGCGCCAGCAGCTCGACGAGAAGCGATCACGAAGCTTTCTTT

d_gene: NA
j_gene: TRBJ2-7
abundance: NA
v_gene: TRBV6-5
CDR3aa: CASSYSGDYEQYF
CDR3nt: TGTGCCAGCAGTTACTCAGGTGACTACGAGCAGTACTTC

d_gene: TRBD1
j_gene: TRBJ1-6
abundance: once
v_gene: TRBV2
CDR3aa: CASSEGTGVSPLHF
CDR3nt: TGTGCCAGCAGTGAAGGGACAGGGGTTTCACCCCTCCACTTT